Below, 30 T cell receptor beta chains from the same sample are listed, as sequenced in a study of read filtering for tumor transcriptome and immune sequencing (dated by TCRdb to the early 2020s). The sample was run on an Illumina HiSeq 4000. The Immunoverse kit was used to build TCR libraries from about 400 ng RNA, with molecular barcoded adaptors covering alpha/delta and beta/gamma chains. The public reads were run again by TCRdb, first through fastp at Q25 and then through MiXCR, and only productive beta chains were kept. Rows merge per CDR3 protein into single entries with the most common DNA and genes. Present in this sample are about 130,000 distinct CDR3 sequences, approximately 12% of which were seen just once. The ten largest clones add up to roughly 9.6% of the sample. The specimen sequenced was a population of CD138-negative cells sorted from bone marrow. The sample's cell subset or site label is to be understood as: bone marrow mononuclear cells depleted of CD138+ plasma/myeloma cells by negative magnetic selection. These receptors were obtained from a donor older than 35 with multiple myeloma.

This clonotype was detected many times. This chain links TRBV20-1 with TRBJ2-3, with TRBD2 identical over 14 bases. With 6 bases clipped from V and 6 bases from J, the junction kept 11 bases outside the gene matches. This CDR3 is 16 amino acids long. Germline lookup yields CDR1 DFQATT and CDR2 SNEGSKA (reference sequence). CDR3 loop: CSALSGTSGRRDTQYF. The CDR3 DNA reads as TGCAGTGCCCTATCCGGGACTAGCGGGAGAAGGGATACGCAGTATTTT.

On this clonotype itself: A much larger clone lies a single base off, so this may be a read error. J is TRBJ2-2 and V is TRBV6-5, with 9 nucleotides matching TRBD1. This CDR3 is built from 14 residues. Per germline, CDR1 MNHEY and CDR2 SVGAGI. The CDR3 coding sequence is TGTGCCAGCAAAGGACAGGGGCGTGCCGGGGAGCTGCTTTTT. It encodes CASKGQGRAGELLF.

This clonotype has a count of ten or more. This sequence joins TRBV5-1 and TRBJ2-7; no definite D call. Germline CDR1 is SGHRS and CDR2 is YFSETQ. Trimming pared 3 bases from V and 2 bases from J, leaving 12 bases between. The CDR3 runs to 14 residues. The CDR3 is CASSYETEAYEQYF. DNA for the CDR3: TGCGCCAGCAGCTACGAGACCGAAGCCTACGAGCAGTACTTC.

The sample holds a few counts of this clonotype. One end of the junction is discordant with germline, which a read error may explain. This chain joins TRBV30 and TRBJ2-2, with D perhaps being TRBD1 or TRBD2 (5 bases each). Germline loops: CDR1 GTSNPN, CDR2 SVGIG (reference sequence). This CDR3 is 13 amino acids long. The CDR3 loop is CAWSPETAGALFF. The DNA for the CDR3 is TGTGCCTGGAGTCCAGAGACAGCCGGGGCGCTGTTTTTT. The whole variable domain, filled in from reference TRBV30 and TRBJ2-2, reads SQTIHQWPATLVQPVGSPLSLECTVEGTSNPNLYWYRQAAGRGLQLLFYSVGIGQISSEVPQNLSASRPQDRQFILSSKKLLLSDSGFYLCAWSPETAGALFFGEGSRLTVL.

There are many counts of this clonotype. This CDR3 is CASSRQGRRNTEAFF. Written as DNA, the CDR3 is TGTGCCAGCTCAAGGCAGGGGAGGAGGAACACTGAAGCTTTCTTT. The rearrangement joins TRBV18 to TRBJ1-1; TRBD1 is a possible D gene (6 bases). Deletions cut 5 bases from V and 1 base from J, with 14 bases between. CDR3 length: 15 residues. CDR1 and CDR2 (germline): KGHSH, LQKENI.

This clonotype was seen at least ten times. V gene TRBV7-2 combines with J gene TRBJ2-5; D gene ambiguous. Trimming stripped 6 bases from V and 4 bases from J, with 9 bases between. The CDR3 runs to 12 residues. From germline, CDR1 is SGHTA and CDR2 FQGNSA. In nucleotides, the CDR3 is TGTGCCAGCAGTCTACCAATAGAGACCCAGTACTTC. Its protein is CASSLPIETQYF. The complete variable domain, with remaining parts taken from reference TRBV7-2 and TRBJ2-5, reads GAGVSQSPSNKVTEKGKDVELRCDPISGHTALYWYRQSLGQGLEFLIYFQGNSAPDKSGLPSDRFSAERTGGSVSTLTIQRTQQEDSAVYLCASSLPIETQYFGPGTRLLVL.

This clonotype was seen many times. The V and J genes are TRBV2 and TRBJ1-2; 7 bases are shared with TRBD1. The V segment lost 4 bases and the J segment 7 bases; nucleotides outside the gene matches: 6. The germline V gene has CDR1 SNHLY and CDR2 FYNNEI. The CDR3 is made up of 13 amino acids. CDR3 sequence reads: CASSAKGASGYTF. In DNA form, the CDR3 reads TGTGCCAGCAGTGCGAAGGGGGCTTCTGGCTACACCTTC. The full variable domain, completed using reference TRBV2 and TRBJ1-2, is EPEVTQTPSHQVTQMGQEVILRCVPISNHLYFYWYRQILGQKVEFLVSFYNNEISEKSEIFDDQFSVERPDGSNFTLKIRSTKLEDSAMYFCASSAKGASGYTFGSGTRLTVV.

With regard to this clonotype: A much larger clonotype is one base distant, so this may be a read error. V is TRBV11-1 and J is TRBJ1-1, with no clear D. The CDR3 has 15 amino acids. The germline gives CDR1 SGHAT, CDR2 FQDESV (reference sequence). CDR3 in amino acids: CASRLGPGLGTEAFF. The DNA of the CDR3 is TGTGCCAGCCGCTTAGGTCCTGGGCTCGGCACTGAAGCTTTCTTT.

This clonotype came up many times. The gene calls are TRBV7-2 and TRBJ1-5, with no clear D. Germline V gene sequence: CDR1 SGHTA, CDR2 FQGNSA. This CDR3 spans 17 amino acids. V gave up 5 bases and J gave up 7 bases, with 24 bases separating them. CDR3 coding DNA: TGTGCCAGCAGCGGACCACCCGTGGAGGGAAGATCGCAGCCCCAGCATTTT. It translates to CASSGPPVEGRSQPQHF.

Many counts were recorded for this clonotype. The rearrangement links TRBV6-2 or TRBV6-3 to TRBJ2-5, with D tentatively TRBD2 (5 bases). The ends were cut back, 5 bases at V and 4 bases at J, with 11 bases in the middle. The CDR3 loop spans 13 amino acids. In germline, CDR1 is MNHEY, CDR2 SVGEGT. CDR3 amino acids: CASSRGGAETQYF. Written as DNA, the CDR3 is TGTGCCAGCAGTCGCGGAGGCGCAGAGACCCAGTACTTC.

The chain has TRBV19 and TRBJ1-5; TRBD1 might be the D (5 bases). From germline, CDR1 is LNHDA and CDR2 SQIVND (reference sequence). CDR3 length: 15 amino acids. Trimming shortened V by 5 bases and J by 0 bases, and 11 bases separated the two germline ends. The CDR3 DNA reads TGTGCCAGTAGTGTCGACAGATATAGCAATCAGCCCCAGCATTTT. This codes for CASSVDRYSNQPQHF.

This clonotype was observed many times. The chain uses TRBV7-9 and TRBJ1-4, with unresolved D. The V end lost 2 bases, the J end lost 8 bases, and 15 bases lay between the germline ends. CDR1 SEHNR and CDR2 FQNEAQ come from the germline V gene (reference sequence). The CDR3 has 15 residues. CDR3 region: CASSLYSGYGEKLFF. For the CDR3, the DNA is TGTGCCAGCAGCTTATATTCGGGGTACGGAGAAAAACTGTTTTTT.

This clonotype was recorded a few times. This could be a read error, since a much larger clone is one nucleotide away. This chain connects TRBV2 to TRBJ2-1; 11 nucleotides agree with TRBD2. From germline, CDR1 is SNHLY and CDR2 FYNNEI. The CDR3 is 15 residues long. CDR3 in amino acids: CASVPLAGGSNGQFF. The CDR3 region has the DNA TGTGCCAGCGTACCTCTAGCGGGAGGATCAAATGGGCAGTTCTTC.

Only a few counts were recorded for this clonotype. A much larger clone is a single base away; this may be a read error. The J gene is TRBJ1-1, the V gene TRBV5-1; no clear D gene. V lost 0 bases and J 6 bases, leaving 18 bases between the germline ends. CDR3 size: 16 residues. Germline V gives CDR1 SGHRS, CDR2 YFSETQ. The CDR3 sequence is CASSLGPPGINAEAFF. Here the CDR3 DNA reads TGCGCCAGCAGCTTGGGGCCACCTGGGATTAACGCTGAAGCTTTCTTT.

In its sample, this clonotype was seen many times. The chain employs TRBV20-1 and TRBJ2-1; D is ambiguous. Germline V CDR1 and CDR2: DFQATT, SNEGSKA (reference sequence). This CDR3 comprises 10 residues. Trimming stripped 3 bases from V and 8 bases from J, with 5 bases between. As DNA, the CDR3 is TGCAGTGCTAGCGCGGATGAGCAGTTCTTC. Amino acid sequence: CSASADEQFF.

The V gene is TRBV10-3, the J gene TRBJ2-1; no clear D. V lost 1 base, J lost 6 bases, and 1 base lay in between. Germline CDR1 is ENHRY and CDR2 is SYGVKD. The CDR3 loop spans 11 amino acids. CDR3 DNA sequence: TGTGCCATCAGTGAGTTCAATGAGCAGTTCTTC. Protein: CAISEFNEQFF.

This clonotype was recorded at least ten times. V is TRBV20-1 and J is TRBJ1-1, with D possibly being TRBD1 (5 bases). The V and J ends lost 6 bases and 6 bases respectively, with 20 bases between them. The germline V gene has CDR1 DFQATT and CDR2 SNEGSKA (reference sequence). This CDR3 has 14 residues. DNA for the CDR3: TGCAGTGCACCCAGCACAACAGGAGTTGCTGAAGCTTTCTTT. Translating gives CSAPSTTGVAEAFF.

This clonotype was seen at least ten times. V is TRBV28 and J is TRBJ2-3; D is unresolved. The CDR3 extends over 11 amino acids. The V gene's germline CDR1 is MDHEN and CDR2 SYDVKM. Trimming pared 6 bases from V and 0 bases from J, leaving 1 base between. CDR3 nucleotides: TGTGCCAGCAGAAGCACAGATACGCAGTATTTT. It is translated as CASRSTDTQYF.

The sample holds a few counts of this clonotype. The J gene is TRBJ2-5, the V gene TRBV2; perhaps TRBD2 as D (5 bases). Germline CDR1 and CDR2: SNHLY and FYNNEI. V shed 8 bases and J shed 4 bases, with 17 bases lying between them. This CDR3 contains 14 residues. CDR3 amino acids: CASVAGGGRETQYF. CDR3 coding DNA: TGTGCCAGCGTCGCGGGTGGCGGCCGAGAGACCCAGTACTTC.

In this sample, this clonotype turned up many times. The chain carries TRBV5-1 and TRBJ2-7, with D maybe TRBD1 (6 bases). This CDR3 has 13 residues. From germline, CDR1 is SGHRS and CDR2 YFSETQ. V was shortened by 0 bases and J by 12 bases, with 16 bases between the two germline ends. In DNA form, the CDR3 reads TGCGCCAGCAGCTTGGAGGGCAGGGGAGAAGCGTACTTC. Encoded protein: CASSLEGRGEAYF.

This clonotype was recorded at least ten times. The chain couples TRBV11-3 to TRBJ2-2; 7 positions match TRBD2. Losses at the gene ends were 5 bases for V and 3 bases for J; bases not matched to a gene: 6. The germline V gene has CDR1 SGHNT and CDR2 YENEEA. This CDR3 contains 15 residues. CDR3 bases: TGTGCCAGCAGCGGAAGCGGGGCGGACACCGGGGAGCTGTTTTTT. Translating gives CASSGSGADTGELFF. Based on the CDR3 plus reference TRBV11-3 and TRBJ2-2, the full variable domain is EAGVVQSPRYKIIEKKQPVAFWCNPISGHNTLYWYLQNLGQGPELLIRYENEEAVDDSQLPKDRFSAERLKGVDSTLKIQPAELGDSAVYLCASSGSGADTGELFFGEGSRLTVL.

This clonotype was seen at least ten times. The V and J genes are TRBV7-2 and TRBJ2-4; D not certain. The V end lost 5 bases, the J end lost 0 bases, and 14 bases lay between the germline ends. Germline loops: CDR1 SGHTA, CDR2 FQGNSA. This CDR3 has 16 residues. The CDR3 sequence is CASSLLSAVAKNIQYF. As DNA, the CDR3 is TGTGCCAGCAGCCTCTTATCCGCGGTAGCCAAAAACATTCAGTACTTC.

This clonotype has a count of ten or more. Written as DNA, the CDR3 is TGTGCCAGCAGTGAAGGGGAGTCTGGCTACACCTTC. It translates to CASSEGESGYTF. V is TRBV6-6 and J is TRBJ1-2, with D perhaps TRBD1 (5 bases). This CDR3 has 12 residues. Germline CDR1 MNHNY, CDR2 SVGAGI (reference sequence). V lost 5 bases, J lost 7 bases, and 11 bases lay in between.

This clonotype was seen repeatedly, ten times or more. This sequence joins TRBV19 and TRBJ2-2; D call uncertain. The CDR3 length is 14 residues. CDR1 is LNHDA and CDR2 is SQIVND in the germline V gene (reference sequence). V lost 3 bases and J lost 4, with 9 bases in between. The CDR3 DNA follows: TGTGCCAGTAGTATGCAGTTAATCACCGGGGAGCTGTTTTTT. Translation: CASSMQLITGELFF.

As concerns this clonotype: This may stem from a read error, because a much larger clone lies one nucleotide away. The chain has TRBV3-1 and TRBJ1-1; 10 bases map to TRBD1. The germline V gene has CDR1 LGHDT and CDR2 YNNKEL (reference sequence). This CDR3 region has 15 residues. DNA for the CDR3: TGTACCAGCAGCCAAGTTGGGACAGGGGACACTGAAGCTTTCTTT. It specifies CTSSQVGTGDTEAFF.

Comments on this clonotype: This may stem from a read error, because a much larger clone lies one nucleotide away. V usage is TRBV9 and J usage is TRBJ2-1, with D possibly called TRBD1 or TRBD2 (6 bases each). The CDR3 totals 13 residues. Germline V gives CDR1 SGDLS, CDR2 YYNGEE. The CDR3 loop is CASSVAQGGEQLF. CDR3 DNA sequence: TGTGCCAGCAGCGTAGCACAGGGAGGTGAGCAGCTCTTC.

This clonotype was observed at least ten times. V gene TRBV6-2 or TRBV6-3 combines with J gene TRBJ1-1, with a tentative D call TRBD1 (6 bases). Germline CDR1 and CDR2: MNHEY and SVGEGT. CDR3 length equals 14 residues. V shed 1 base and J shed 4 bases, with 10 bases lying between them. The CDR3 nucleotides read TGTGCCAGCAGTTACTGGGACACCTCCACTGAAGCTTTCTTT. The encoded protein is CASSYWDTSTEAFF.

This clonotype was counted only a few times. Written as DNA, the CDR3 is TGTGCCAGCAGCTTCGGGAGTCCCCAGGGGTTCTTC. Translated: CASSFGSPQGFF. The rearrangement uses TRBV7-8 and TRBJ2-1, with a weak D call TRBD2 (6 bases). Per the germline V gene, CDR1 is SGHVS and CDR2 is FQNEAQ. With 3 bases removed from V and 15 bases from J, the gap between germline ends came to 15 bases. CDR3 length equals 12 residues.

This clonotype has a count of ten or more. The chain recombines TRBV7-8 with TRBJ1-2, with TRBD1 identical over 7 bases. CDR1 is SGHVS and CDR2 is FQNEAQ in the germline V gene. The CDR3 totals 15 residues. V lost 1 base to trimming and J lost 1 base; unmatched junction nucleotides: 3. The CDR3 nucleotides are TGTGCCAGCAGCTTAGATCAGGGGGTTAACTATGGCTACACCTTC. Amino acids: CASSLDQGVNYGYTF.

With respect to this clonotype: A much larger clone lies a single base off, so this may be a read error. V usage is TRBV12-3 or TRBV12-4 and J usage is TRBJ2-5; D is unresolved. This CDR3 spans 13 amino acids. Trimming took off 5 bases at V and 5 bases at J, with 12 bases between the two ends. CDR3 amino acids: CASSPGPVETQYF. CDR3 bases: TGTGCCAGCAGTCCGGGTCCGGTGGAGACCCAGTACTTC.